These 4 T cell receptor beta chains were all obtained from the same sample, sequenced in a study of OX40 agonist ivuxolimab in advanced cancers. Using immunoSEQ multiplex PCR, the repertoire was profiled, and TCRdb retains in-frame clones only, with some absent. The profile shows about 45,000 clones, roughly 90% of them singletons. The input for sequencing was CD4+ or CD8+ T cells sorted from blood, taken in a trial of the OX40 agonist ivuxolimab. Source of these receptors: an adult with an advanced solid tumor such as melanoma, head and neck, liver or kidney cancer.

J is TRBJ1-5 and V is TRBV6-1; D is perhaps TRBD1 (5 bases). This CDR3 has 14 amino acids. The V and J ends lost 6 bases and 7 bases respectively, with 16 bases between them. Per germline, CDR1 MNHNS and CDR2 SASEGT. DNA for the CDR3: TGTGCCAGCAGCGGGTGGGGGGAAGGGCAGCCCCAGCATTTT. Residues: CASSGWGEGQPQHF.

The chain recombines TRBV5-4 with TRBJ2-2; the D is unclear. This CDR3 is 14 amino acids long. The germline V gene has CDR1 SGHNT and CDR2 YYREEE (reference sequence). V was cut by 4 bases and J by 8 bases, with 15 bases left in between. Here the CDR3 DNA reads TGTGCCAGCAGCCCTGCGGCAAGTAGGGGGGAGCTGTTTTTT. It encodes CASSPAASRGELFF. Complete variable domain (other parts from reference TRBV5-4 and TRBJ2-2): ETGVTQSPTHLIKTRGQQVTLRCSSQSGHNTVSWYQQALGQGPQFIFQYYREEENGRGNFPPRFSGLQFPNYSSELNVNALELDDSALYLCASSPAASRGELFFGEGSRLTVL.

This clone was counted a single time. The DNA of the CDR3 is TGTGCCAGCAGCTCCGCGGACCGGTGGACCGGGGAGCTGTTTTTT. Translation gives CASSSADRWTGELFF. The genes are TRBV7-9 and TRBJ2-2, with D unclear. CDR1 is SEHNR and CDR2 is FQNEAQ in the germline V gene (reference sequence). CDR3 length: 15 amino acids. V lost 4 bases to trimming and J lost 5 bases, with 14 bases between them.

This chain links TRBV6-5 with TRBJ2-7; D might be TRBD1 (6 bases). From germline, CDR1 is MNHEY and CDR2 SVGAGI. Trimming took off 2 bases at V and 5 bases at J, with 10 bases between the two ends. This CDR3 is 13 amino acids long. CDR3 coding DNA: TGTGCCAGCAGTTACCGACAGGTTCACGAGCAGTACTTC. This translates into CASSYRQVHEQYF.